These 32 T cell receptor beta chains were sequenced from one sample in a study of T cell repertoires in cytomegalovirus infection. TCRdb itself ran the reads through MiXCR, one entry per CDR3 protein. The repertoire has about half a million distinct CDR3 sequences, about 42% of them found once; the top ten carry approximately 40%. Their target antigens are unknown. This specimen was cultured PBMCs, taken from culture after CMV antigen stimulation. The receptors derive from a human donor in good health (CMV status not recorded). Some clones in this sample may be carry-over from other donors' samples.

This clonotype was counted ten times or more. The rearrangement links TRBV7-2 to TRBJ1-4; 10 nucleotides match TRBD1. V lost 2 bases, J lost 6 bases, and 3 bases stayed unmatched. The CDR3 has 15 amino acids. Germline assignment: CDR1 SGHTA and CDR2 FQGNSA. CDR3 DNA sequence: TGTGCCAGCAGCTTACTTGGGACAGGGGATGAAAAACTGTTTTTT. This translates into CASSLLGTGDEKLFF.

The chain joins TRBV2 to TRBJ2-2; 16 nucleotides match TRBD2. The V gene's germline CDR1 is SNHLY and CDR2 FYNNEI. V lost 7 bases, J lost 5 bases, and 4 bases stayed unmatched. CDR3 length: 16 residues. CDR3 in amino acids: CASNPGLAGGTGELFF. The CDR3 bases are TGTGCCAGCAACCCGGGACTAGCGGGGGGGACCGGGGAGCTGTTTTTT. Combining the CDR3 with reference TRBV2 and TRBJ2-2 gives the whole variable domain EPEVTQTPSHQVTQMGQEVILRCVPISNHLYFYWYRQILGQKVEFLVSFYNNEISEKSEIFDDQFSVERPDGSNFTLKIRSTKLEDSAMYFCASNPGLAGGTGELFFGEGSRLTVL.

This chain joins TRBV6-5 and TRBJ2-6; D is undetermined. CDR1 MNHEY and CDR2 SVGAGI come from the germline V gene. V was clipped by 0 bases and J by 3 bases, with 6 bases between them. The CDR3 spans 15 residues. The CDR3 DNA reads as TGTGCCAGCAGTTACTCGTTTTTTGGGGCCAACGTCCTGACTTTC. Amino acids: CASSYSFFGANVLTF.

The V and J genes are TRBV12-3 or TRBV12-4 and TRBJ1-3; unclear D gene. Trimming stripped 3 bases from V and 8 bases from J, with 14 bases between. The CDR3 is 14 amino acids. CDR3 bases: TGTGCCAGCAGTTTGGGAAACCCCCGGGACACCATATATTTT. Translation gives CASSLGNPRDTIYF.

The chain links TRBV20-1 to TRBJ2-1, with D unclear. Germline V gene sequence: CDR1 DFQATT, CDR2 SNEGSKA (reference sequence). The V end lost 4 bases, the J end lost 12 bases, and 13 bases lay between the germline ends. CDR3 size: 11 residues. The CDR3 sequence is CSATGDPGQFF. CDR3 sequence (DNA): TGCAGTGCTACGGGCGACCCTGGGCAGTTCTTC.

In its sample, this clonotype was seen once. The chain joins TRBV20-1 to TRBJ2-1; 11 nucleotides line up with TRBD2. The CDR3 sequence is 16 residues long. The V gene end was trimmed by 6 bases and the J gene end by 0 bases; junction bases not matched to a gene: 7. The V gene's germline CDR1 is DFQATT and CDR2 SNEGSKA (reference sequence). The CDR3 protein is CSAPLAGGRSYNEQFF. The DNA of the CDR3 is TGCAGTGCCCCTCTAGCGGGAGGTCGCTCCTACAATGAGCAGTTCTTC.

The chain recombines TRBV5-6 with TRBJ2-3; no clear D gene. Germline V gene data show CDR1 as SGHDT and CDR2 as YYEEEE. The germline V and J ends were trimmed by 4 bases and 2 bases, with 8 bases remaining between them. This CDR3 has 13 residues. CDR3 DNA: TGTGCCAGCAGCAGGCTATACACAGATACGCAGTATTTT. It is translated as CASSRLYTDTQYF.

The rearrangement joins TRBV18 to TRBJ1-1; 8 bases align to TRBD1. The CDR3 contains 15 residues. V lost 3 bases, J lost 5 bases, and 8 bases stayed unmatched. The germline CDR1 and CDR2 sequences are KGHSH and LQKENI. The CDR3 loop is CASSPYGQGGTEAFF. The CDR3, as DNA: TGTGCCAGCTCACCCTATGGACAGGGAGGAACTGAAGCTTTCTTT.

The sample holds many counts of this clonotype. This chain links TRBV19 with TRBJ1-1; TRBD1 matches at 8 bases. Trimming at V came to 5 bases and at J to 1 base, leaving 3 bases not matched to a gene. Germline-derived CDR1 and CDR2 are LNHDA and SQIVND (reference sequence). The CDR3 spans 14 residues. The CDR3 sequence: CASSPGGTNTEAFF. The CDR3 DNA sequence: TGTGCCAGTAGTCCAGGGGGCACGAACACTGAAGCTTTCTTT.

The rearrangement links TRBV7-7 to TRBJ2-1; D possibly corresponds to TRBD1 (6 bases). Germline CDR1 and CDR2: SSHAT and FNYEAQ (reference sequence). Trimming cost V 3 bases and J 5 bases, with 14 bases left between them. The CDR3 has 15 amino acids. The CDR3 DNA reads as TGTGCCAGCAGCTTGGATCACAGGGCAAACAATGAGCAGTTCTTC. Translated: CASSLDHRANNEQFF. Based on the CDR3 plus reference TRBV7-7 and TRBJ2-1, the full variable domain is GAGVSQSPRYKVTKRGQDVTLRCDPISSHATLYWYQQALGQGPEFLTYFNYEAQPDKSGLPSDRFSAERPEGSISTLTIQRTEQRDSAMYRCASSLDHRANNEQFFGPGTRLTVL.

This clonotype was detected many times. This chain connects TRBV7-8 to TRBJ1-3; 8 nucleotides agree with TRBD1. The V and J ends lost 2 bases and 2 bases, in that order; junction bases with no gene match: 5. The CDR3 is 16 residues long. CDR1 is SGHVS and CDR2 is FQNEAQ in the germline V gene. CDR3 nucleotides: TGTGCCAGCAGCTTACGACAGGGGACGACTGGAAACACCATATATTTT. It specifies CASSLRQGTTGNTIYF.

As DNA, the CDR3 is TGTGCCAGTAGTATAGGACGACGTCAGCCCCAGCATTTT. Translated, it gives CASSIGRRQPQHF. V is TRBV19 and J is TRBJ1-5; unclear D gene. The V gene lost 1 base and the J gene lost 6 bases, with 7 bases spanning the gap. The CDR3 totals 13 residues. Germline V lookup: CDR1 LNHDA, CDR2 SQIVND (reference sequence).

The sample holds many counts of this clonotype. The V call is TRBV7-2, the J call TRBJ2-3, with 7 bases matching TRBD2. CDR1 SGHTA and CDR2 FQGNSA come from the germline V gene. V trimming: 5 bases; J trimming: 2 bases; junction bases outside the gene matches: 10. The CDR3 contains 16 residues. The CDR3 bases are TGTGCCAGCAGCGCGGGACTATTCGTCAACACAGATACGCAGTATTTT. Protein sequence: CASSAGLFVNTDTQYF.

The chain employs TRBV7-2 and TRBJ2-7; D possibly matches TRBD1 or TRBD2 (5 bases each). This CDR3 spans 17 amino acids. Germline-derived CDR1 and CDR2 are SGHTA and FQGNSA. With 0 bases removed from V and 4 bases from J, the gap between germline ends came to 19 bases. The CDR3 DNA follows: TGTGCCAGCAGCTTAGCGCTGAGGGGTTCTGAACCTTACGAGCAGTACTTC. Translated: CASSLALRGSEPYEQYF.

CDR3 in DNA: TGTGCCAGCAGCTTCTCTGACACCGGGGAGCTGTTTTTT. Its translation: CASSFSDTGELFF. The rearrangement links TRBV7-2 to TRBJ2-2; D remains unclear. Germline V gene lookup returns CDR1 SGHTA and CDR2 FQGNSA. This CDR3 has 13 residues. Trimming left V 3 bases short and J 3 bases short, with 5 bases between. The full variable domain, in which reference TRBV7-2 and TRBJ2-2 provide the parts outside the CDR3, is GAGVSQSPSNKVTEKGKDVELRCDPISGHTALYWYRQSLGQGLEFLIYFQGNSAPDKSGLPSDRFSAERTGGSVSTLTIQRTQQEDSAVYLCASSFSDTGELFFGEGSRLTVL.

Only a few counts were recorded for this clonotype. The chain combines TRBV5-4 with TRBJ2-6; 9 bases are a match to TRBD1. The germline CDR1 and CDR2 sequences are SGHNT and YYREEE (reference sequence). This CDR3 contains 17 residues. The V gene end was trimmed by 6 bases and the J gene end by 2 bases; junction bases not matched to a gene: 9. Here the CDR3 reads CASKGQGIRAGANVLTF. CDR3 sequence (DNA): TGTGCCAGCAAGGGACAGGGTATTAGGGCTGGGGCCAACGTCCTGACTTTC.

For this clonotype: One end of the junction does not line up with germline, which may come from a read error. The chain carries TRBV12-3 or TRBV12-4 and TRBJ2-7; 9 bases map to TRBD2. The CDR3 is made up of 14 amino acids. The CDR3, as DNA: TGTGCCAGCAGCTTAGCGGGAGCGACCTACGAGCAGTACTTC. This translates into CASSLAGATYEQYF.

The CDR3 DNA reads as TGTGCCAGCAGCTGGGGGAGAGAGACCCAGTACTTC. Translating gives CASSWGRETQYF. The chain carries TRBV2 and TRBJ2-5, with D possibly called TRBD1 or TRBD2 (5 bases each). The CDR3 is 12 residues long. Germline V gene data show CDR1 as SNHLY and CDR2 as FYNNEI. With 6 bases removed from V and 4 bases from J, the gap between germline ends came to 9 bases.

This clonotype has more than one count but fewer than ten. This chain uses TRBV7-2 with TRBJ2-1; unclear D gene. Deletions cut 2 bases from V and 10 bases from J, with 6 bases between. Per the germline V gene, CDR1 is SGHTA and CDR2 is FQGNSA. The CDR3 sequence is 11 residues long. CDR3 coding DNA: TGTGCCAGCAGCTTAATGCGGGAGCAGTTCTTC. Amino acids: CASSLMREQFF.

CDR3 nucleotides: TGTGCCAGCAGCTCCAAGTGGGGACCAGATACGCAGTATTTT. Protein: CASSSKWGPDTQYF. The chain is built from TRBV12-3 or TRBV12-4 and TRBJ2-3, with D perhaps TRBD1 or TRBD2 (5 bases each). There are 14 residues in the CDR3. Trimming stripped 6 bases from V and 4 bases from J, with 14 bases between.

In this sample, this clonotype turned up a few times. The chain carries TRBV7-8 and TRBJ2-5, with 9 bases aligning to TRBD2. This CDR3 spans 14 amino acids. From germline, CDR1 is SGHVS and CDR2 FQNEAQ. Trimming at V came to 6 bases and at J to 5 bases, leaving 7 bases not matched to a gene. In DNA form, the CDR3 reads TGTGCCAGCAGTGGTAGCGGGGGTGGGGAGACCCAGTACTTC. It encodes CASSGSGGGETQYF. The entire variable domain, with the rest obtained from reference TRBV7-8 and TRBJ2-5, is as follows: GAGVSQSPRYKVAKRGQDVALRCDPISGHVSLFWYQQALGQGPEFLTYFQNEAQLDKSGLPSDRFFAERPEGSVSTLKIQRTQQEDSAVYLCASSGSGGGETQYFGPGTRLLVL.

The V call is TRBV7-2, the J call TRBJ2-2; D is perhaps TRBD2 (6 bases). Between the trimmed V and J ends, which lost 5 bases and 6 bases, there was a span of 13 bases. CDR3 size: 14 residues. The germline CDR1 and CDR2 sequences are SGHTA and FQGNSA. As DNA, the CDR3 is TGTGCCAGCAGCCCCCGGACTACGGCCGGGGAGCTGTTTTTT. This sequence encodes CASSPRTTAGELFF.

Many counts were recorded for this clonotype. J is TRBJ2-2 and V is TRBV7-2; TRBD2 agrees at 11 bases. With V trimmed by 4 bases and J by 0 bases, 4 bases remained unmatched. The germline V gene encodes CDR1 SGHTA and CDR2 FQGNSA. This CDR3 comprises 17 residues. The CDR3 DNA follows: TGTGCCAGCAGCTCTAGGGGACTAGCGGCGAACACCGGGGAGCTGTTTTTT. Residues: CASSSRGLAANTGELFF.

This clonotype was picked up many times. CDR3 bases: TGTGCCAGCAGAACAACAGGGGGCTATGGCTACACCTTC. It encodes CASRTTGGYGYTF. The J gene is TRBJ1-2, the V gene TRBV7-2, with TRBD1 matching 8 bases. Per germline, CDR1 SGHTA and CDR2 FQGNSA. The length of the CDR3 is 13 residues. Trimming removed 6 bases from V and 4 bases from J; junction bases left unmatched: 4. The full variable domain, completed using reference TRBV7-2 and TRBJ1-2, is GAGVSQSPSNKVTEKGKDVELRCDPISGHTALYWYRQSLGQGLEFLIYFQGNSAPDKSGLPSDRFSAERTGGSVSTLTIQRTQQEDSAVYLCASRTTGGYGYTFGSGTRLTVV.

To note about this clonotype: Mismatch with germline at one junction end may stem from a read error. The V and J genes are TRBV5-3 and TRBJ2-7; D is perhaps TRBD1 or TRBD2 (7 bases each). TRBV5-3 is flagged as an ORF with uncertain function. The CDR3 has 16 amino acids. Written as DNA, the CDR3 is TGTGCCAGCAGCTTGGGCCGGGGGGACAGAGGCTACGAGCAGTACTTC. It yields the protein CASSLGRGDRGYEQYF.

The chain carries TRBV6-8 and TRBJ2-1; 11 bases agree with TRBD2. This CDR3 contains 17 residues. Germline V gives CDR1 MNHGY, CDR2 SAAAGT. Unmatched junction bases numbered 10, after V lost 5 bases and J lost 4 bases. CDR3 DNA sequence: TGTGCCAGCAGTCGAACACTCGGGACTAGCGGATACAATGAGCAGTTCTTC. Amino acid sequence: CASSRTLGTSGYNEQFF.

The chain uses TRBV20-1 and TRBJ2-3, with a possible D match to TRBD2 (5 bases). With 4 bases removed from V and 7 bases from J, the gap between germline ends came to 9 bases. CDR1 DFQATT and CDR2 SNEGSKA come from the germline V gene (reference sequence). CDR3 size: 11 residues. CDR3: CSATQRNTQYF. CDR3 nucleotide sequence: TGCAGTGCTACCCAGCGGAATACGCAGTATTTT.

V is TRBV4-2 and J is TRBJ1-2; TRBD1 agrees at 8 bases. Germline V CDR1 and CDR2: LGHNA, YNFKEQ. The CDR3 has 16 residues. The trim removed 3 bases at V and 6 bases at J, leaving 12 bases unmatched. CDR3 protein: CASSHPGGLGRDGYTF. The CDR3 DNA is TGTGCCAGCAGCCACCCAGGGGGCTTAGGGAGAGATGGCTACACCTTC.

The CDR3 is CASSPGPGIAKNIQYF. In nucleotides, the CDR3 is TGTGCCAGCAGCCCAGGTCCGGGGATAGCCAAAAACATTCAGTACTTC. This rearrangement joins TRBV5-4 to TRBJ2-4, with D perhaps TRBD2 (5 bases). The germline V gene encodes CDR1 SGHNT and CDR2 YYREEE (reference sequence). V lost 4 bases and J lost 0, with 14 bases in between. CDR3 length equals 16 residues.

The chain carries TRBV7-6 and TRBJ2-3; D is undetermined. V lost 2 bases, J lost 2 bases, and 5 bases lay in between. Germline V CDR1 and CDR2: SGHVS, FNYEAQ. The CDR3 runs to 13 residues. CDR3 DNA: TGTGCCAGCAGCTTACCGAACACAGATACGCAGTATTTT. It codes for CASSLPNTDTQYF.

This clonotype was seen a few times. J is TRBJ1-2 and V is TRBV4-1, with D possibly matching TRBD1 (5 bases). V shed 0 bases and J shed 1 base, with 18 bases lying between them. Germline-derived CDR1 and CDR2 are MGHRA and YSYEKL. The CDR3 contains 18 residues. The CDR3 DNA sequence: TGCGCCAGCAGCCAAGATATTGTCGGGGCCAACATTAACTATGGCTACACCTTC. Protein sequence: CASSQDIVGANINYGYTF.

This clonotype was seen ten or more times. The rearrangement links TRBV7-2 to TRBJ2-5; 10 bases match TRBD2. The junction had 8 bases not matched to a gene; V was cut back by 1 base and J by 0 bases. Germline V lookup: CDR1 SGHTA, CDR2 FQGNSA. CDR3 length: 18 amino acids. The chain's CDR3 is CASSLGTSGVPYQETQYF. The DNA for the CDR3 is TGTGCCAGCAGCTTAGGGACTAGCGGAGTCCCGTACCAAGAGACCCAGTACTTC. Based on the CDR3 plus reference TRBV7-2 and TRBJ2-5, the full variable domain is GAGVSQSPSNKVTEKGKDVELRCDPISGHTALYWYRQSLGQGLEFLIYFQGNSAPDKSGLPSDRFSAERTGGSVSTLTIQRTQQEDSAVYLCASSLGTSGVPYQETQYFGPGTRLLVL.